The sample holds a few counts of the clone carrying this T cell receptor beta chain. The junction had 7 bases not matched to a gene; V was cut back by 4 bases and J by 4 bases. The CDR3 length is 15 residues. Germline-derived CDR1 and CDR2 are SGHDN and FVKESK. Profiled with immunoSEQ multiplex PCR; TCRdb holds only in-frame clones, not every one. This table holds some 380,000 clones, approximately 87% found once. This sample is part of a study of blood T cell repertoires in COVID-19. The receptor's source is a man younger than 40 who had recovered from COVID-19. Sequenced sample: PBMCs or T cells enriched from blood (not recorded which). V usage is TRBV14 and J usage is TRBJ1-2; TRBD1 aligns across 9 bases. The CDR3 DNA sequence: TGTGCCAGCAGCCCCCCGGGACAGGGATTCTATGGCTACACCTTC. Protein sequence: CASSPPGQGFYGYTF.